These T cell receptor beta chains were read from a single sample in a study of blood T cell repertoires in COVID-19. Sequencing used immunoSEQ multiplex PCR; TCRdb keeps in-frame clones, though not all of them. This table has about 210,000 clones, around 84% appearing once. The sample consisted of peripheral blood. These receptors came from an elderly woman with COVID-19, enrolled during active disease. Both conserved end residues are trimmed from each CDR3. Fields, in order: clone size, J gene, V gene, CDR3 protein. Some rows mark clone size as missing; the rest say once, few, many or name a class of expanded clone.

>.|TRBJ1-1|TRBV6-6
ASSYDSSEAF
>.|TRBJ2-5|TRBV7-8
ASSLEYDRRDRGEETQY
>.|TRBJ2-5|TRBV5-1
ASSYWTSGGSQETQY
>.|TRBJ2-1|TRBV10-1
ASSDGTRVSYNEQF
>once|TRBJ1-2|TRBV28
ASSSTGLLPYGYT
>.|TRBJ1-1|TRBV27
ASSFREITEAF
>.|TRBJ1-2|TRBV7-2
ASSLAQTGYYGYT
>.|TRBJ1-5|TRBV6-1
ASSDGVVNQPQH
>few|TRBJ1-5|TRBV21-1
ASSKATVRQPQH
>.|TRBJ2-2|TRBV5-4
ASSLEVNRKTSGGTGELF
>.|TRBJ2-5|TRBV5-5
ASSFGTSGGSETQY
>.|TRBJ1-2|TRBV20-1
SASLGQGASGYT
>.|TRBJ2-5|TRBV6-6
ASSYSPSGIWETQY
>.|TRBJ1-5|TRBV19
ASNQGFNQPQH
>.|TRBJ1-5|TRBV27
ASRRTAGSNQPQH
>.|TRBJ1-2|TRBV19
ASSGGWFYGYT
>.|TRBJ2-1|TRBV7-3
ASSLTKSSYNEQF
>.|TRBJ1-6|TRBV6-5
ASYRPGYNSPLH
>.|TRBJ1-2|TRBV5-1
ASSSGAPGGGGYT
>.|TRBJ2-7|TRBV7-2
ASSTDRGQEQY
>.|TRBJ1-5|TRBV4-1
ASSQSGQDSNQPQH
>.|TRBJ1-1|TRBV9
ASSVTDRVNTEAF
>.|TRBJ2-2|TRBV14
ASSQVPYTGELF
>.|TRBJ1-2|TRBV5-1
ASSPDRGVYGYT
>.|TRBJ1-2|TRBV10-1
ASRERDGYT
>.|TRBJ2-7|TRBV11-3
ASSPGRGQGYEQY
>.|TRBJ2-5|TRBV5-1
ASSFRGQQETQY
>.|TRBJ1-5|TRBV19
ASSKDRDQPQH
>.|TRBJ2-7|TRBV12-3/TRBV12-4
ASSLKTTYEQY
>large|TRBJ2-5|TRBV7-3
ASSLRGFGRGRQETQY
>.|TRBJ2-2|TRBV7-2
ASSFYGQGAAGELF
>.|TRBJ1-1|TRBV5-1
ASSFAGVTEAF
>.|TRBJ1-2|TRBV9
ASSVGSTANYGYT
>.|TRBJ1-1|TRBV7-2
ASSIQGLGTEAF
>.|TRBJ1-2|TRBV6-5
ASRPGTAYGYT
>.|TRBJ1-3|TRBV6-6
ASSNTGGAGAV